Presented here are 32 T cell receptor beta chains from one specimen sequenced in a study of identical twins. MiXCR was run by TCRdb on the 5' RACE reads, yielding one entry per CDR3 protein. This repertoire shows some 330,000 distinct CDR3 sequences, roughly 9% found once; its top ten account for roughly 9%. The source material was naive T cells sorted from blood. These receptors originate from a woman aged 45-60 years in good health.

This clonotype appeared a few times. The chain employs TRBV5-1 and TRBJ1-6; D possibly corresponds to TRBD1 (5 bases). V lost 2 bases and J lost 7, with 13 bases in between. Germline V CDR1 and CDR2: SGHRS, YFSETQ. This CDR3 comprises 15 residues. In nucleotides, the CDR3 is TGCGCCAGCAGCTTTGCGAGACAGACAAATTCACCCCTCCACTTT. Translating gives CASSFARQTNSPLHF.

There are many counts of this clonotype. The chain joins TRBV25-1 to TRBJ2-2; D not resolved. This CDR3 region has 12 residues. Trimming removed 1 base from V and 6 bases from J, with 3 bases in between. CDR1 is MGHDK, CDR2 SYGVNS, per germline. As DNA, the CDR3 is TGTGCCAGCAGTGAATTAGCCGGGGAGCTGTTTTTT. It translates to CASSELAGELFF.

This clonotype has just a few counts. The chain has TRBV4-1 and TRBJ2-3, with TRBD1 identical over 10 bases. Unmatched junction bases numbered 8, after V lost 3 bases and J lost 11 bases. Germline CDR1 reads MGHRA; CDR2 reads YSYEKL. The CDR3 consists of 14 residues. In DNA, the CDR3 is TGCGCCAGCAGCCAGGGACAGGGGAATCTTAAGCAGTATTTT. The encoded protein is CASSQGQGNLKQYF.

This clonotype was detected many times. This rearrangement joins TRBV5-5 to TRBJ2-7; D may match TRBD1 or TRBD2 (5 bases each). V was cut by 0 bases and J by 4 bases, with 14 bases left in between. CDR3 size: 15 residues. Germline CDR1 and CDR2: SGHKS and YYEKEE (reference sequence). This CDR3 reads CASSLVWGSWYEQYF. As DNA, the CDR3 is TGTGCCAGCAGCTTGGTCTGGGGGTCTTGGTACGAGCAGTACTTC.

This clonotype was observed many times. J is TRBJ2-7 and V is TRBV7-9; possible D gene TRBD2, 6 bases. The V and J ends lost 5 bases and 3 bases respectively, with 17 bases between them. The CDR3 consists of 15 residues. CDR1 is SEHNR and CDR2 is FQNEAQ in the germline V gene (reference sequence). The CDR3 reads CASSATGTAYYEQYF. CDR3 nucleotide sequence: TGTGCCAGCAGCGCCACCGGGACTGCTTACTACGAGCAGTACTTC. The full variable domain, its missing parts supplied by reference TRBV7-9 and TRBJ2-7, is DTGVSQNPRHKITKRGQNVTFRCDPISEHNRLYWYRQTLGQGPEFLTYFQNEAQLEKSRLLSDRFSAERPKGSFSTLEIQRTEQGDSAMYLCASSATGTAYYEQYFGPGTRLTVT.

This clonotype was recorded once. One junction end does not reproduce the germline sequence, and a read error may be involved. The V and J genes are TRBV5-1 and TRBJ2-4; TRBD1 matches 9 bases. Germline V gives CDR1 SGHRS, CDR2 YFSETQ. This CDR3 region has 15 residues. The DNA for the CDR3 is TGCGCCAGCAGCCAAAACGGGATCTCCGACAGGGGGGTGGACTTC. This gives the protein CASSQNGISDRGVDF.

This clonotype was counted many times. J is TRBJ2-1 and V is TRBV9; D is unclear. V lost 3 bases and J lost 4, with 14 bases in between. The CDR3 runs 15 residues. CDR1 and CDR2 (germline): SGDLS, YYNGEE. CDR3 nucleotide sequence: TGTGCCAGCAGCGAGGGCTCGCTGGGATACAATGAGCAGTTCTTC. The encoded protein is CASSEGSLGYNEQFF.

This clonotype was seen a handful of times. This rearrangement joins TRBV29-1 to TRBJ2-3; D remains ambiguous. CDR3 length: 11 amino acids. V was cut by 5 bases and J by 0 bases, with 3 bases left in between. Germline-derived CDR1 and CDR2 are SQVTM and ANQGSEA. CDR3 protein: CSVPSTDTQYF. CDR3 bases: TGCAGCGTTCCTAGCACAGATACGCAGTATTTT.

This clonotype came up a few times. The chain joins TRBV7-6 to TRBJ2-5, with D possibly being TRBD1 (5 bases). The ends were cut back, 0 bases at V and 4 bases at J, with 15 bases in the middle. CDR3 length equals 16 residues. Germline CDR1 and CDR2: SGHVS and FNYEAQ. In DNA, the CDR3 is TGTGCCAGCAGCTTAGCGGCCCAGGGATGGTCAGAGACCCAGTACTTC. Protein product: CASSLAAQGWSETQYF.

The table lists this clonotype with many counts. V and J are TRBV6-5 and TRBJ2-3; perhaps TRBD2 as D (6 bases). V was cut by 5 bases and J by 0 bases, with 12 bases left in between. The CDR3 runs 15 residues. The germline V gene encodes CDR1 MNHEY and CDR2 SVGAGI. The CDR3 region has the DNA TGTGCCAGCAGTCCAGCGGGTTTTAGCACAGATACGCAGTATTTT. This codes for CASSPAGFSTDTQYF.

A few counts support this clonotype. The chain uses TRBV20-1 and TRBJ1-1, with 11 bases lining up with TRBD1. Germline V CDR1 and CDR2: DFQATT, SNEGSKA (reference sequence). V trimming: 6 bases; J trimming: 8 bases; junction bases outside the gene matches: 5. This CDR3 has 12 amino acids. The DNA for the CDR3 is TGCAGTGCGCGTGGGACAGGGGGGGAAGCTTTCTTT. The encoded protein is CSARGTGGEAFF.

The gene calls are TRBV15 and TRBJ1-1; 7 bases fit TRBD1. Germline CDR1 LNHNV, CDR2 YYDKDF (reference sequence). The CDR3 is 18 amino acids. J gave up 1 base and V 0 bases, and 11 bases lay outside the gene matches. The CDR3 nucleotides are TGTGCCACCAGCAGAGATCTAGACTTGACAGGGAGGAACACTGAAGCTTTCTTT. Translated, it gives CATSRDLDLTGRNTEAFF.

This clonotype showed up many times. V is TRBV10-3 and J is TRBJ1-5, with no clear D. In germline, CDR1 is ENHRY, CDR2 SYGVKD. This CDR3 has 15 residues. V was shortened by 0 bases and J by 4 bases, with 10 bases between the two germline ends. CDR3 region: CAISESLGSNQPQHF. CDR3 DNA sequence: TGTGCCATCAGTGAGTCGTTAGGGAGTAATCAGCCCCAGCATTTT.

This clonotype was seen more than once but under ten times. The J gene is TRBJ2-1, the V gene TRBV24-1, with 10 bases fitting TRBD2. The junction had 7 bases not matched to a gene; V was cut back by 7 bases and J by 8 bases. This CDR3 spans 14 amino acids. Germline V gives CDR1 KGHDR, CDR2 SFDVKD. The CDR3 sequence is CATSLAGGVYEQFF. The CDR3 coding sequence is TGTGCCACCAGCTTAGCGGGGGGAGTGTATGAGCAGTTCTTC.

V and J are TRBV4-1 and TRBJ2-1, with a possible D match to TRBD2 (5 bases). This CDR3 is built from 12 residues. Germline V CDR1 and CDR2: MGHRA, YSYEKL. Trimming stripped 1 base from V and 13 bases from J, with 11 bases between. CDR3 amino acids: CASSQVRGFQFF. For the CDR3, the DNA is TGCGCCAGCAGCCAAGTCCGGGGTTTCCAGTTCTTC.

This clonotype has only a few counts. The V call is TRBV29-1, the J call TRBJ1-5; no definite D call. Trimming took off 4 bases at V and 0 bases at J, with 13 bases between the two ends. The CDR3 spans 15 residues. Germline CDR1 and CDR2: SQVTM and ANQGSEA. The CDR3 DNA reads as TGCAGCGTTGCGGCGGCCATCGATAGCAATCAGCCCCAGCATTTT. Amino acid sequence: CSVAAAIDSNQPQHF.

This clonotype has a count of ten or more. The V and J genes are TRBV6-4 and TRBJ2-1; 7 nucleotides agree with TRBD2. The CDR3 sequence is 14 residues long. The V gene's germline CDR1 is MRHNA and CDR2 SNTAGT. V trimming: 4 bases; J trimming: 3 bases; junction bases outside the gene matches: 3. This chain's CDR3 is CASSGSGNYNEQFF. The CDR3 DNA follows: TGTGCCAGCAGTGGGAGCGGGAACTACAATGAGCAGTTCTTC.

In this sample, this clonotype turned up a few times. The rearrangement links TRBV5-1 to TRBJ1-1; no reliable D call. V dropped 3 bases and J dropped 4 bases, with 13 bases sitting between them. Germline-derived CDR1 and CDR2 are SGHRS and YFSETQ. The CDR3 has 14 amino acids. The CDR3 DNA reads TGCGCCAGCAGCTCGGACGGACGGGGCACTGAAGCTTTCTTT. This sequence encodes CASSSDGRGTEAFF.

The table lists this clonotype with a few counts. This chain connects TRBV19 to TRBJ1-2; 7 nucleotides agree with TRBD1. The V gene end was trimmed by 5 bases and the J gene end by 7 bases; junction bases not matched to a gene: 7. The CDR3 length is 13 residues. Germline V gene sequence: CDR1 LNHDA, CDR2 SQIVND (reference sequence). CDR3 nucleotides: TGTGCCAGTAGTCGACAGGGTGAATCTGGCTACACCTTC. This encodes CASSRQGESGYTF.

V and J are TRBV4-1 and TRBJ2-3; possibly TRBD1 for D (5 bases). V shed 0 bases and J shed 5 bases, with 27 bases lying between them. Looked up from germline, CDR1 is MGHRA and CDR2 is YSYEKL. The CDR3 extends over 20 amino acids. The CDR3 protein is CASSQEEDSGLPWVLDTQYF. CDR3 sequence (DNA): TGCGCCAGCAGCCAAGAGGAAGACAGTGGGCTCCCCTGGGTCTTAGATACGCAGTATTTT.

In its sample, this clonotype was seen a few times. The V call is TRBV2, the J call TRBJ2-1; 8 positions match TRBD2. Germline loops: CDR1 SNHLY, CDR2 FYNNEI. The CDR3 is made up of 13 amino acids. Unmatched junction bases numbered 12, after V lost 11 bases and J lost 9 bases. This chain's CDR3 is CAPAGGFPPEQFF. For the CDR3, the DNA is TGTGCCCCCGCGGGGGGATTCCCGCCTGAGCAGTTCTTC.

This clonotype was observed a few times. The chain is built from TRBV6-4 and TRBJ2-1; 7 bases map to TRBD2. This CDR3 comprises 17 residues. V was clipped by 4 bases and J by 1 base; unmatched bases: 10. Germline V gene data show CDR1 as MRHNA and CDR2 as SNTAGT. CDR3 region: CASSASPAGTSYNEQFF. The DNA for the CDR3 is TGTGCCAGCAGTGCCTCCCCAGCGGGGACTTCCTACAATGAGCAGTTCTTC.

The chain uses TRBV30 and TRBJ2-5; D is possibly TRBD2 (6 bases). The germline V gene has CDR1 GTSNPN and CDR2 SVGIG (reference sequence). The CDR3 has 13 residues. Trimming cost V 3 bases and J 5 bases, with 13 bases left between them. Written as DNA, the CDR3 is TGTGCCTGGAGGGGGAGCGGGCACGAGACCCAGTACTTC. This gives the protein CAWRGSGHETQYF.

Only a few counts were recorded for this clonotype. This CDR3 reads CASSPRGFRNQPQHF. CDR3 DNA: TGTGCCAGCAGTCCGCGGGGTTTTCGCAATCAGCCCCAGCATTTT. The chain employs TRBV28 and TRBJ1-5; no clear D. Germline V gene lookup returns CDR1 MDHEN and CDR2 SYDVKM. This CDR3 is 15 amino acids long. Trimming shortened V by 5 bases and J by 2 bases, and 13 bases separated the two germline ends.

This clonotype was found many times. V and J are TRBV7-6 and TRBJ2-1, with no clear D. CDR1 is SGHVS and CDR2 is FNYEAQ in the germline V gene. The CDR3 loop spans 15 amino acids. V was trimmed by 5 bases and J by 6 bases, leaving 17 bases between them. The CDR3, as DNA: TGTGCCAGCAGCCCGACGGTTCTAAAGGGCAATGAGCAGTTCTTC. Translation: CASSPTVLKGNEQFF.

This clonotype was counted ten times or more. The V gene is TRBV20-1, the J gene TRBJ2-5, with 8 bases identical to TRBD2. Looked up from germline, CDR1 is DFQATT and CDR2 is SNEGSKA (reference sequence). V trimming: 5 bases; J trimming: 4 bases; junction bases outside the gene matches: 6. The CDR3 covers 13 residues. CDR3 protein: CSAVAGTRETQYF. CDR3 sequence (DNA): TGCAGTGCTGTCGCCGGGACTAGAGAGACCCAGTACTTC.

This clonotype has just a few counts. The chain employs TRBV15 and TRBJ2-5; D perhaps matches TRBD1 (5 bases). Germline CDR1 LNHNV, CDR2 YYDKDF (reference sequence). Trimming pared 8 bases from V and 0 bases from J, leaving 10 bases between. The CDR3 runs 13 residues. This CDR3 reads CATGAEYQETQYF. As DNA, the CDR3 is TGTGCCACCGGGGCCGAGTACCAAGAGACCCAGTACTTC.

The chain recombines TRBV29-1 with TRBJ1-5, with TRBD1 identical over 8 bases. Trimming took 4 bases from V and 6 from J; bases not matched to a gene: 14. CDR3 size: 16 residues. CDR1 is SQVTM, CDR2 ANQGSEA, per germline. The CDR3 DNA is TGCAGCGTTGGGGGACAGGTTGGGGGGATAGGTCAGCCCCAGCATTTT. It is translated as CSVGGQVGGIGQPQHF.

There are a few counts of this clonotype. The J gene is TRBJ2-1, the V gene TRBV2; unclear D gene. V shed 3 bases and J shed 5 bases, with 11 bases lying between them. Germline CDR1 is SNHLY and CDR2 is FYNNEI. The CDR3 totals 14 residues. CDR3 nucleotides: TGTGCCAGCAGTGAGGTGGGCAGCGACAATGAGCAGTTCTTC. Its translation: CASSEVGSDNEQFF. The full variable domain, in which reference TRBV2 and TRBJ2-1 provide the parts outside the CDR3, is EPEVTQTPSHQVTQMGQEVILRCVPISNHLYFYWYRQILGQKVEFLVSFYNNEISEKSEIFDDQFSVERPDGSNFTLKIRSTKLEDSAMYFCASSEVGSDNEQFFGPGTRLTVL.

The rearrangement joins TRBV12-3 or TRBV12-4 to TRBJ2-7; 7 bases match TRBD2. This CDR3 contains 15 residues. V shed 5 bases and J 4 bases; nucleotides not matched to a gene: 11. The CDR3 reads CASSAGTGGVYEQYF. Here the CDR3 DNA reads TGTGCCAGCAGTGCCGGGACTGGGGGGGTATACGAGCAGTACTTC.

There are many counts of this clonotype. V gene TRBV7-9 combines with J gene TRBJ2-3, with D possibly matching TRBD2 (6 bases). Deletions cut 1 base from V and 4 bases from J, with 12 bases between. The CDR3 runs 15 residues. Germline V gene data show CDR1 as SEHNR and CDR2 as FQNEAQ (reference sequence). This CDR3 is CASSLGAGGADTQYF. CDR3 nucleotide sequence: TGTGCCAGCAGCTTAGGAGCGGGTGGGGCAGATACGCAGTATTTT.

The chain is built from TRBV3-1 and TRBJ1-2, with D possibly TRBD1 on 5 matching bases. This CDR3 has 14 residues. V was cut by 3 bases and J by 7 bases, with 15 bases left in between. CDR1 and CDR2 (germline): LGHDT, YNNKEL (reference sequence). CDR3: CASSQRAGRGGYTF. DNA of the CDR3: TGTGCCAGCAGCCAGAGGGCCGGAAGGGGTGGCTACACCTTC.